These T cell receptor beta chains were read from a single sample in a study of blood T cells in healthy people across ages. MiXCR, applied by TCRdb to the 5' RACE reads, yields one record per CDR3 protein. The sample carries 1.5 million to 2 million distinct CDR3 sequences, about 50% recorded once. Source material: blood. These receptors all stem from a woman aged 35 to 49 in good health. The CDR3 runs from the conserved cysteine through the conserved F or W. Fields, in order: V gene, D gene, J gene, clone size, CDR3 DNA, CDR3 protein. A D gene is named only where the DNA matches it firmly. The size of a clone is reported for some rows only, either as once, few or many, or as a class for expanded clones.

TRBV6-2/TRBV6-3	-	TRBJ2-5	-	TGTGCCAGCTACCCATCAGGGACGTTCCAAGAGACCCAGAACTTC	CASYPSGTFQETQNF
TRBV12-3/TRBV12-4	TRBD1	TRBJ2-7	few	TGTGCCAGCAGCCCACAGGGGGCAACTTACGAGCAGTACTTC	CASSPQGATYEQYF
TRBV5-1	-	TRBJ2-1	few	TGCGCCAGCAGCCCCCAAGGACAGATCTCCTACAATGAGCAGTTCTTC	CASSPQGQISYNEQFF
TRBV2	-	TRBJ2-3	-	TGTGCCAGCATAAGGATGGGAGATACGCAGTATTTT	CASIRMGDTQYF
TRBV3-1	-	TRBJ1-2	-	TGTGCCAGCCGAGGACGGGCTGGTGGCTACACCTTC	CASRGRAGGYTF
TRBV6-2/TRBV6-3	-	TRBJ2-1	few	TGTGCCAGCAGTTACGCGCCCCCTCCCATGGGTGAGCAGTTCTTC	CASSYAPPPMGEQFF
TRBV10-3	-	TRBJ2-1	-	TGTGCCATCAATCAGGGCTCGGGTGAGCAGTTCTTC	CAINQGSGEQFF
TRBV29-1	TRBD1	TRBJ2-1	-	TGCAGCGTTGAAGATATTGGGGACAGCGTAAATGAGCAGTTCTTC	CSVEDIGDSVNEQFF
TRBV10-1	TRBD2	TRBJ2-5	few	TGCGCCAGCAGTGAGTCGGCGGGGGGGCCTCTGGAGACCCAGTACTTC	CASSESAGGPLETQYF
TRBV9	-	TRBJ1-2	few	TGTGCCAGCAGCGTAGTCGGGGGTAGCGGGAACTATGGCTACACCTTC	CASSVVGGSGNYGYTF
TRBV6-5	-	TRBJ2-7	-	TGTGCCAGCAGTGTAGGGGCTTTTGGTAGCGAGCAGTACTTC	CASSVGAFGSEQYF